This T cell receptor (beta chain) was sequenced for a study of PD-L1 blockade in urothelial cancer. Study context: Blood yielded a median of about 150,000 T cells per sample.

After removal of 6 bases from V and 3 bases from J, the junction contained 9 bases not matched to a gene. Germline V gives CDR1 MDHEN, CDR2 SYDVKM. The CDR3 contains 15 residues. Every PCR received spiked-in synthetic TCR analog templates. Method: immunoSEQ multiplex PCR; TCRdb's copy keeps in-frame clones and lacks some. The table records about 48,000 clones, approximately 78% of them present only once. Time point noted: peripheral blood 6 weeks after treatment start. Patients had locally advanced or metastatic urothelial carcinoma. The source was PBMCs, collected around atezolizumab (anti-PD-L1) treatment. This TCR derives from a man in his 70s with urothelial cancer. The chain uses TRBV28 and TRBJ2-7, with 9 bases lining up with TRBD2. CDR3 bases: TGTGCCAGCAGCCTAGCGGGGTCCGACCACTACGAGCAGTACTTC. This translates into CASSLAGSDHYEQYF.